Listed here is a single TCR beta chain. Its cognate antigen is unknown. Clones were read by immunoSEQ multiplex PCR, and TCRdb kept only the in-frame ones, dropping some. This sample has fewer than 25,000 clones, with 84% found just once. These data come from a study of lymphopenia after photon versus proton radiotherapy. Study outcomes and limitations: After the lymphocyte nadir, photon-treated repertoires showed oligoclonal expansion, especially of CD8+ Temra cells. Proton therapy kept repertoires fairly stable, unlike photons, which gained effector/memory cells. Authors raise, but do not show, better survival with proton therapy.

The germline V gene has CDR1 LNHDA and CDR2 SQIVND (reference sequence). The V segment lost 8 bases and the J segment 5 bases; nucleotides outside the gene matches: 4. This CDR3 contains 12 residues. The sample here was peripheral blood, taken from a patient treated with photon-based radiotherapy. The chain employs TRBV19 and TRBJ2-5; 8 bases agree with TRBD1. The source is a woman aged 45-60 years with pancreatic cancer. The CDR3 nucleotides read TGTGCCAGTCAGGGGGCGAAGGAGACCCAGTACTTC. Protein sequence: CASQGAKETQYF.